This T cell receptor beta chain was retrieved from a study of blood T cells in healthy people across ages. For the study at large: Template switching picked up about one barcoded beta molecule for each two T cells.

V was trimmed by 0 bases and J by 6 bases, leaving 18 bases between them. CDR3 length: 17 residues. The germline V gene has CDR1 MGHRA and CDR2 YSYEKL. A sample-barcoded 5' primer and a J-beta primer mix were used in a second PCR of about 7 to 11 cycles. Each cDNA molecule received a tag from a template-switch adaptor that had 12 random nucleotides. Via MiXCR, TCRdb re-called the 5' RACE reads, giving one row per CDR3 protein. There are about 1.4 million distinct CDR3 sequences in the sample; around 59% occur only once, and 6.5% to 8.5% lies in the top ten. The chain recombines TRBV4-1 with TRBJ2-1; D possibly corresponds to TRBD2 (5 bases). This sequence was found in a man younger than 30 in good health. What was sequenced was blood. The CDR3 DNA sequence: TGCGCCAGCAGCCAAGATCCTAGCCCTTCGATCGGCAATGAGCAGTTCTTC. Protein: CASSQDPSPSIGNEQFF.